This note documents a single T cell receptor (beta chain) sequence. A single count supports this clone. The specificity of this receptor is unknown. The record has no base qualities; no much larger clone is one base away. The data belong to a study of blood T cell repertoires in COVID-19 (TCRdb year 2020). For the wider study: The collaborator samples originated in the United States, Italy and Spain and spanned the acute and convalescent phases of COVID-19. The repertoires were released in a freely available public database meant as a resource for research on the immune response to SARS-CoV-2. Sample metadata almost always included a de-identified subject ID, COVID-19 status, age in years and sex. Deeply sampled blood TCRbeta repertoires from subjects exposed to, actively infected with, or recovered from COVID-19 were included in the dataset. Where available, HLA class I and class II types were obtained from metadata supplied by the sample provider rather than from assay-based typing. The prospective study material was composed of cDNA or gDNA derived from T cells, B-cell-depleted T cells, or PBMCs. The samples were drawn from two sources: the first 160 participants of the ongoing ImmuneRACE study, and 1,000 to 1,500 subjects contributed by 6 global collaborators. Results and caveats for the whole study, not just this receptor: The quantity of clinical and demographic metadata differed by source and by participant and was supplied without curation.

Each collaborating institution followed its own protocols to collect whole blood in K2EDTA tubes. For TCRbeta analysis, collaborators shipped samples as frozen whole blood, isolated PBMCs, or DNA extracted from either of those sample types. TCRbeta CDR3 regions were amplified from genomic DNA using the immunoSEQ Assay, a bias-controlled multiplex PCR. For the original study's pipeline: The number of nucleated cells in each sample was estimated from the amplification of reference gene primers within the assay. To quantify the absolute abundance of each unique TCRbeta CDR3 rearrangement, sequence reads were collapsed and filtered. For each sample, productive Simpson clonality was calculated as the square root of Simpson's diversity index over productive rearrangements. In its TCRdb copy, this immuneACCESS table keeps in-frame sequences only and misses some clones. Where compared with another copy, unresolved V genes explain less than half of these, and the others have no known cause. V, J and clone size are those of that table, while D and trimming were read from the DNA. Here the sample has approximately 31,000 clones; around nine tenths occur a single time. Roughly 24% of the sample lies in the top ten.

V is pared back by 2 bases and J by 3 bases, with 10 bases lying between the germline termini. From its cysteine to its phenylalanine, the CDR3 spans 14 amino acids. Only CDR3 DNA is held: 42 bases, read in frame from base 1. The germline V gene supplies CDR1 SGHTA and CDR2 FQGTGA. Source material: peripheral blood. This receptor was identified in a woman older than 75 with active or convalescent COVID-19. The V and J genes are TRBV7-3 and TRBJ1-2; the D gene is perhaps TRBD1, from 5 matching bases. The sequence in DNA is TGTGCCAGCAGCTTAGAAGTAGGGGACTATGGCTACACCTTC. The encoded protein is CASSLEVGDYGYTF.